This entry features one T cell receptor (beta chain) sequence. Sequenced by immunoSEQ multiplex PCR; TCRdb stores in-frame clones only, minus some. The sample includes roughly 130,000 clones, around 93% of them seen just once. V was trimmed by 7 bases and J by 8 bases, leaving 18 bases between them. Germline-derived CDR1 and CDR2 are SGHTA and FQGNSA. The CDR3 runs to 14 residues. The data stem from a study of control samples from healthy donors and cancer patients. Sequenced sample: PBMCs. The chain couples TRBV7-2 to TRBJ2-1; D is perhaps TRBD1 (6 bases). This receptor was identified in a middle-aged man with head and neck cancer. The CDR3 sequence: CASKLRGTTHEQFF. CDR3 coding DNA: TGTGCCAGCAAATTGAGGGGGACGACCCATGAGCAGTTCTTC.